This T cell receptor (beta chain) was identified in a study of shared clonotypes between healthy human individuals (TCRdb year 2020). The study in broad terms: A couple of women and three men aged 18 to 49 years were included in the cohort. Per donor, three plates each were used for CD4 naive and CD4 memory, two for CD8 naive, and one for CD8 memory. The study deeply sequenced blood TCR repertoires of five healthy adults to estimate repertoire size and the extent of clonotype sharing between individuals. Different laboratories and diverse techniques were used to prepare libraries and sequence TCR repertoires, to increase sequencing depth and limit assay-specific biases. Per donor, leukapheresis produced somewhere between about 0.9 and 9 billion PBMCs. Paper-wide results and their limitations: Naive subsets generally had larger estimated clonotype richness than memory subsets did. Across a handful of donors, approximately 4.6% of naive CD4, 3% to 3.5% of naive CD8, roughly 2.3% of memory CD4, and approximately 0.42% of memory CD8 clonotypes were shared. Sampling was restricted to blood, and TCR repertoires in tissues likely differ from the TCR repertoires found in blood. The genetic and exposure-history diversity represented was limited by the small number of donors. Even with the large sequencing depth, rarefaction of the sorted-subset datasets indicated that sequencing was incomplete. Based on pairwise subsampling, the degree of clonotype sharing among donors was expected to be affected by sequencing depth. Clonotypes shared by all four sorted-subset donors showed higher generation probabilities than non-shared clonotypes.

As encoded in the germline V gene, CDR1 is SGHDT while CDR2 is YYEEEE. Trimming removed 0 bases from V and 8 bases from J, leaving 17 bases between the germline ends. The CDR3 numbers 16 residues from cysteine through phenylalanine. Only CDR3 DNA is held: 48 bases, read in frame from base 1. TCR CDR3 regions were amplified from genomic DNA by multiplex PCR using the deep immunoSEQ assay. Genomic DNA extracted from each cell subset was distributed evenly over all wells of several immunoSEQ 96-well plates, and each plate served as one replicate. For sorted subsets, around 200 ng genomic DNA, equal to 30,000 or so T cell genomes, was loaded into each replicate PCR. The purified libraries were quantified using a Qubit 3.0 fluorometer, sized with a Bioanalyzer 2100, and then quantified again using the KAPA Library Quantification kit. Each immunoSEQ 96-well plate was sequenced on its own single-read 150-cycle Illumina NextSeq 550 flow cell. In the paper's pipeline: Because the immunoSEQ output held only junctional sequences and lacked quality scores, the filtering could not match the filtering applied to full-length reads. Sequences were annotated with PyIR, a Python wrapper for IgBLAST v1.9, and V/J genes and CDR3 were assigned using IMGT germline references. Any read was removed if the V/J assignment was weak (E-value above 1e-6), the CDR3 was missing, or the read contained stop codons, out-of-frame junctions, or ambiguous translated residues. V3J clonotypes were defined as sequences sharing the same inferred V gene, J gene, and CDR3 amino acid sequence. Percentage overlap between repertoires was calculated by dividing the number of shared unique clonotypes by the size of the smaller repertoire. Repertoire richness was assessed with RTK rarefaction, the Chao1 estimator, and Recon v2.1 estimates of unobserved clonotypes. Generation probabilities for all TCRbeta clonotypes obtained by the gDNA method from several donors were computed using OLGA. Not all clones reach the TCRdb copy of this immuneACCESS table, which keeps in-frame sequences only. Checked studies attribute under half of the gap to unresolved V genes and leave the rest unexplained. V and J calls and clone size are those listed in that table; D and trimming were worked out from the DNA. This sample comprises around 2,100,000 clones, roughly 94% of them detected only once. Together, the top ten hold 1.2% of the sample.

For the CD8 naive samples, CD45RO-negative cells were positively selected for CCR7, yielding a CD45RA+CCR7+ population from which TemRA cells were excluded. Healthy HIV-negative adults with no recently reported acute infections or vaccinations were included as donors. Every donor was a Caucasian adult living in Nashville, Tennessee, USA. After blood collection by leukapheresis, PBMCs were isolated using Ficoll-Histopaque density gradient centrifugation and then cryopreserved in the vapor phase of liquid nitrogen. Purity and quantity of every magnetically sorted T cell population were checked by analytical flow cytometry. From each sorted fraction, genomic DNA was isolated and quantified by UV absorbance on a Nanodrop 2000c. Remarks on this clone: What antigen it recognizes has not been identified. There are no base qualities to consult, and no much larger clone falls within one base.

Sample: naive CD8+ T cells sorted from blood. The cell subset or site label, as the study defines it: CD45RA+CCR7+. The chain links TRBV5-6 with TRBJ1-4; the D gene lacks a confident call. This clonotype was obtained from a man between 18 and 35 years old in good health. The DNA sequence is given as TGTGCCAGCAGCTTGGGTCCCGGCACGGGGAAGGAAAAACTGTTTTTT. Its amino acids are CASSLGPGTGKEKLFF.